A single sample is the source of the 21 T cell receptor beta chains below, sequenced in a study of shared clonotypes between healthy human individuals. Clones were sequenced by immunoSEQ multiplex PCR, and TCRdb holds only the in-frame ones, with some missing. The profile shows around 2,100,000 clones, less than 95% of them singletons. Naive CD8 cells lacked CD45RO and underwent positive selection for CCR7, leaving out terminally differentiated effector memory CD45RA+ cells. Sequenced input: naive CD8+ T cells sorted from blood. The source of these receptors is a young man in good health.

The CDR3 DNA follows: TGCGCCAGCAGCCAAGATGGTGCGTACCAAGAGACCCAGTACTTC. Translated, it gives CASSQDGAYQETQYF. The chain uses TRBV4-1 and TRBJ2-5; no definite D call. Germline V gene sequence: CDR1 MGHRA, CDR2 YSYEKL. V dropped 0 bases and J dropped 0 bases, with 8 bases sitting between them. This CDR3 spans 15 amino acids.

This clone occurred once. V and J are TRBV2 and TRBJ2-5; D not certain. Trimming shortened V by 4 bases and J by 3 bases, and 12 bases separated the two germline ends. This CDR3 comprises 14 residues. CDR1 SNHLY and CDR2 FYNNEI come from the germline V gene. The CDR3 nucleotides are TGTGCCAGCAGTGGGGTAGAAGGAAAAGAGACCCAGTACTTC. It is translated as CASSGVEGKETQYF.

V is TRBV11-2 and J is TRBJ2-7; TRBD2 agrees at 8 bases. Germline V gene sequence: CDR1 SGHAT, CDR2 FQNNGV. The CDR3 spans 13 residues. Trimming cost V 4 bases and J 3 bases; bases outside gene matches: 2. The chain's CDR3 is CASSSGLDYEQYF. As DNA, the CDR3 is TGTGCCAGCAGCTCGGGACTAGACTACGAGCAGTACTTC.

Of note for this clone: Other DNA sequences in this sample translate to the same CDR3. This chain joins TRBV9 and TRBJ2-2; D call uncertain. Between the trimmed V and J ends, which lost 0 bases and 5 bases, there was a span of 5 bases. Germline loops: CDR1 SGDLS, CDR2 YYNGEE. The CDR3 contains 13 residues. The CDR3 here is CASSVAATGELFF. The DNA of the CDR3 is TGTGCCAGCAGCGTAGCCGCGACCGGGGAGCTGTTTTTT.

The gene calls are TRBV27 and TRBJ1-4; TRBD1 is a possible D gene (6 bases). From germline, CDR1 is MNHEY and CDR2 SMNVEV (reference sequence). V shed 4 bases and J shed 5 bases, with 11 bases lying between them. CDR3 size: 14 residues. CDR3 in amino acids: CASSYRDRNEKLFF. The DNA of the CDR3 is TGTGCCAGCAGTTACAGGGATAGGAATGAAAAACTGTTTTTT.

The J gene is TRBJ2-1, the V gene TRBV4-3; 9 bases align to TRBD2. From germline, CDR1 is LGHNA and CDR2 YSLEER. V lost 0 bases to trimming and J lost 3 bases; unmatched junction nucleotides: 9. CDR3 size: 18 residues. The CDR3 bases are TGCGCCAGCAGCCAAGAGAATCAGGGACTAGCAATCTACAATGAGCAGTTCTTC. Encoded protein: CASSQENQGLAIYNEQFF.

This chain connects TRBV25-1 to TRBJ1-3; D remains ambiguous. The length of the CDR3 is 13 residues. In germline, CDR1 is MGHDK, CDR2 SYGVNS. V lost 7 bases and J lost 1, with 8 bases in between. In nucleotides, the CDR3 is TGTGCCAGCATCGGCGGTTCTGGAAACACCATATATTTT. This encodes CASIGGSGNTIYF.

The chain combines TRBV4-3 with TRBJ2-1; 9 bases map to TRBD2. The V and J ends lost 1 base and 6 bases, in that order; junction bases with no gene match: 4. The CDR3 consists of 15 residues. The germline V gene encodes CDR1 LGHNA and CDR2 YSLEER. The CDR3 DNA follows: TGCGCCAGCAGCCAAGGGGCGGGAGGGCGCAATGAGCAGTTCTTC. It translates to CASSQGAGGRNEQFF.

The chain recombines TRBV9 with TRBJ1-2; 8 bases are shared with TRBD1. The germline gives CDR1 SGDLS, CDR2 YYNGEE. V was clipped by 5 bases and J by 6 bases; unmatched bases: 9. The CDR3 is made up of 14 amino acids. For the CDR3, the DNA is TGTGCCAGCAGGACCCTGACAGGGGCCGATGGCTACACCTTC. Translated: CASRTLTGADGYTF.

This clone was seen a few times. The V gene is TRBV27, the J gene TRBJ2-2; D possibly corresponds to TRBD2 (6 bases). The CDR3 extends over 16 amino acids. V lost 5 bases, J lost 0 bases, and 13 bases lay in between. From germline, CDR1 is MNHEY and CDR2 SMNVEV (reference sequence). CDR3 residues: CASSPGTSPNTGELFF. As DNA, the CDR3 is TGTGCCAGCAGTCCCGGAACTAGCCCGAACACCGGGGAGCTGTTTTTT.

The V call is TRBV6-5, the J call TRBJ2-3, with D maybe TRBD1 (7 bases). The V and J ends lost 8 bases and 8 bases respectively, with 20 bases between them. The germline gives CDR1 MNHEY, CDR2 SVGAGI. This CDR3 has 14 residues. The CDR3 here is CASSPGQLGGTQYF. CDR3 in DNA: TGTGCCAGCTCCCCGGGACAGTTGGGAGGTACGCAGTATTTT.

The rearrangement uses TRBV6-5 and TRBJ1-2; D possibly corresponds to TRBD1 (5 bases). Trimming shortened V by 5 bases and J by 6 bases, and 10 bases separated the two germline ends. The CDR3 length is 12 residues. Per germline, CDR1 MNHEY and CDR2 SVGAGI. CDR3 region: CASSRDGDGYTF. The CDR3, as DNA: TGTGCCAGCAGTAGGGACGGCGATGGCTACACCTTC.

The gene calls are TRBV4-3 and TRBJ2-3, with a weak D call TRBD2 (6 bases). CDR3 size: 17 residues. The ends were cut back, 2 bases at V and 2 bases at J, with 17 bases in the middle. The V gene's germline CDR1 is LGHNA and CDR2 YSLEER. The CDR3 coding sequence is TGCGCCAGCAGCCAATATACGACCCGGGAGTTCACAGATACGCAGTATTTT. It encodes CASSQYTTREFTDTQYF.

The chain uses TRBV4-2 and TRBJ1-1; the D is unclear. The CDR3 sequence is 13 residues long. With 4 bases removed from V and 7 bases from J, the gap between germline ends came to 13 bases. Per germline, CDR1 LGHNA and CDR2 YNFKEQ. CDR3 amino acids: CASSPPDRFEAFF. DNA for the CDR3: TGTGCCAGCAGCCCGCCGGACCGCTTTGAAGCTTTCTTT.

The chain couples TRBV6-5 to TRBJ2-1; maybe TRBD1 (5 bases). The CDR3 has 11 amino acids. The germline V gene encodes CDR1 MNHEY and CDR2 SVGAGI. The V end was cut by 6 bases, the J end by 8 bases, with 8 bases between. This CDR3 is CASRTAYEQFF. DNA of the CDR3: TGTGCCAGCAGGACAGCGTATGAGCAGTTCTTC.

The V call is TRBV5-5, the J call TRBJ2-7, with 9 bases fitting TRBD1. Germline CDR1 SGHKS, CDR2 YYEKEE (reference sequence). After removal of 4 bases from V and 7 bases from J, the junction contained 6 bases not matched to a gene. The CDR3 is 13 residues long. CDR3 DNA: TGTGCCAGCAGCCTATGGACAGGGGTGGAGCAGTACTTC. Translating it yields CASSLWTGVEQYF.

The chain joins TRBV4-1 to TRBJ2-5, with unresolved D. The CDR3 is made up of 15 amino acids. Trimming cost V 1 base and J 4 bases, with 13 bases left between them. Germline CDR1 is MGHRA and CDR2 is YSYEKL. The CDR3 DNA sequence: TGCGCCAGCAGCCAAGGACCCCTTAATGGAGAGACCCAGTACTTC. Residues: CASSQGPLNGETQYF.

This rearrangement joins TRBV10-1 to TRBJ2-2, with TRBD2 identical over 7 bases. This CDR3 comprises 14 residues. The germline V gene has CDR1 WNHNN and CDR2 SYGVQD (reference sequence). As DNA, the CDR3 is TGCGCGGTCCTGCGGGGGAAACAAACCGGGGAGCTGTTTTTT. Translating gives CAVLRGKQTGELFF.

CDR3 amino acids: CASSLYSGRGDNEQFF. DNA for the CDR3: TGCGCCAGCAGCCTGTATAGCGGGAGGGGCGACAATGAGCAGTTCTTC. This chain connects TRBV4-1 to TRBJ2-1; 11 bases match TRBD2. V trimming: 4 bases; J trimming: 5 bases; junction bases outside the gene matches: 7. The CDR3 covers 16 residues. The germline CDR1 and CDR2 sequences are MGHRA and YSYEKL.

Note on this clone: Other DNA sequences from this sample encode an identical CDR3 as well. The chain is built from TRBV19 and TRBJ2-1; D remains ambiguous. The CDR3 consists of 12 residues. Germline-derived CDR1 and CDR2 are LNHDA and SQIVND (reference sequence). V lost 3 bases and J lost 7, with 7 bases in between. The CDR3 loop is CASSIAVNEQFF. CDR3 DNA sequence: TGTGCCAGTAGTATTGCGGTGAATGAGCAGTTCTTC.

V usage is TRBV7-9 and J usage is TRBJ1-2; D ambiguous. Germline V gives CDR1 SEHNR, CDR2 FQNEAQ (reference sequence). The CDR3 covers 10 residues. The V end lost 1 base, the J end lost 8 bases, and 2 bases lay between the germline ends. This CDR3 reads CASSLEGYTF. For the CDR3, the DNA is TGTGCCAGCAGCTTAGAAGGCTACACCTTC. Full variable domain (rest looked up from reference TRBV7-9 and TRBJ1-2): DTGVSQNPRHKITKRGQNVTFRCDPISEHNRLYWYRQTLGQGPEFLTYFQNEAQLEKSRLLSDRFSAERPKGSFSTLEIQRTEQGDSAMYLCASSLEGYTFGSGTRLTVV.